The 10 T cell receptor beta chains in this list originate from one sample, sequenced in a study of identifying expanded T cells in peripheral blood. TCRdb keeps only in-frame clones here, not all; method: immunoSEQ multiplex PCR. The sample lists about 130,000 clones, approximately 86% occurring once. The sample comprised blood. These receptors all stem from a person between 18 and 75 years old in good health.

This clone showed up just once. The chain is built from TRBV19 and TRBJ2-5; D might be TRBD1 (6 bases). Germline V lookup: CDR1 LNHDA, CDR2 SQIVND (reference sequence). The CDR3 spans 16 residues. V lost 5 bases to trimming and J lost 4 bases, with 20 bases between them. The CDR3 is CASSSPGATTGETQYF. For the CDR3, the DNA is TGTGCCAGTAGTTCGCCAGGGGCGACAACGGGAGAGACCCAGTACTTC.

This chain links TRBV5-6 with TRBJ2-5; TRBD1 might be the D (6 bases). The CDR3 totals 13 residues. Germline V gene lookup returns CDR1 SGHDT and CDR2 YYEEEE. V lost 5 bases to trimming and J lost 5 bases, with 13 bases between them. CDR3 DNA sequence: TGTGCCAGCAGAAAACAGGGTCAGGAGACCCAGTACTTC. Translation: CASRKQGQETQYF.

This clone was observed once. The gene calls are TRBV2 and TRBJ1-1, with 7 bases identical to TRBD1. The CDR3 has 14 residues. J gave up 9 bases and V 8 bases, and 15 bases lay outside the gene matches. Germline V CDR1 and CDR2: SNHLY, FYNNEI. The CDR3 region has the DNA TGTGCCAGCCTACCAGATTCCCCGGGACAGAAAGCTTTCTTT. Translated: CASLPDSPGQKAFF. Full variable domain (missing parts from reference TRBV2 and TRBJ1-1): EPEVTQTPSHQVTQMGQEVILRCVPISNHLYFYWYRQILGQKVEFLVSFYNNEISEKSEIFDDQFSVERPDGSNFTLKIRSTKLEDSAMYFCASLPDSPGQKAFFGQGTRLTVV.

V gene TRBV28 combines with J gene TRBJ1-2; D is uncertain. The germline V gene has CDR1 MDHEN and CDR2 SYDVKM. This CDR3 spans 11 amino acids. Trimming shortened V by 11 bases and J by 3 bases, and 10 bases separated the two germline ends. CDR3 region: CAATTDYGYTF. CDR3 in DNA: TGTGCCGCGACGACCGACTATGGCTACACCTTC.

V is TRBV10-2 and J is TRBJ2-1, with no clear D. The CDR3 consists of 13 residues. Germline CDR1 WSHSY, CDR2 SAAADI. V lost 8 bases to trimming and J lost 0 bases, with 8 bases between them. CDR3 in DNA: TGCGCCAGCGCCGAGAACTCCTACAATGAGCAGTTCTTC. Translating gives CASAENSYNEQFF.

This chain joins TRBV29-1 and TRBJ2-3, with D possibly called TRBD1 or TRBD2 (6 bases each). Per the germline V gene, CDR1 is SQVTM and CDR2 is ANQGSEA. Deletions cut 4 bases from V and 12 bases from J, with 11 bases between. This CDR3 has 10 residues. CDR3: CSVVTGAQYF. CDR3 bases: TGCAGCGTTGTAACGGGGGCACAGTATTTT.

The rearrangement uses TRBV7-9 and TRBJ2-5; D remains unclear. V lost 5 bases and J lost 5, with 12 bases in between. In germline, CDR1 is SEHNR, CDR2 FQNEAQ (reference sequence). The CDR3 is made up of 13 amino acids. In nucleotides, the CDR3 is TGTGCCAGCAGCCTACATCCTCCCGAGACCCAGTACTTC. The encoded protein is CASSLHPPETQYF.

This clone came up once. This chain links TRBV11-2 with TRBJ1-2; D is possibly TRBD1 (6 bases). The V gene's germline CDR1 is SGHAT and CDR2 FQNNGV. V lost 3 bases and J 5 bases, leaving 10 bases between the germline ends. The CDR3 spans 13 residues. DNA for the CDR3: TGTGCCAGCAGCTTGACAGGCCCATATGGCTACACCTTC. Its translation is CASSLTGPYGYTF.

The chain has TRBV9 and TRBJ2-2, with unresolved D. CDR1 and CDR2 from the germline V gene are SGDLS and YYNGEE. The CDR3 is 12 residues long. Trimming cost V 4 bases and J 2 bases, with 3 bases left between them. CDR3 sequence reads: CASSLNTGELFF. The CDR3 DNA is TGTGCCAGCAGCCTTAACACCGGGGAGCTGTTTTTT.

This clone was seen once. The rearrangement uses TRBV4-2 and TRBJ2-1; TRBD2 is a possible D gene (5 bases). The germline V gene encodes CDR1 LGHNA and CDR2 YNFKEQ. V dropped 0 bases and J dropped 6 bases, with 15 bases sitting between them. The CDR3 covers 16 residues. The CDR3 is CASSQDLITGVNEQFF. The CDR3 DNA reads TGTGCCAGCAGCCAAGATCTAATTACCGGGGTCAATGAGCAGTTCTTC.